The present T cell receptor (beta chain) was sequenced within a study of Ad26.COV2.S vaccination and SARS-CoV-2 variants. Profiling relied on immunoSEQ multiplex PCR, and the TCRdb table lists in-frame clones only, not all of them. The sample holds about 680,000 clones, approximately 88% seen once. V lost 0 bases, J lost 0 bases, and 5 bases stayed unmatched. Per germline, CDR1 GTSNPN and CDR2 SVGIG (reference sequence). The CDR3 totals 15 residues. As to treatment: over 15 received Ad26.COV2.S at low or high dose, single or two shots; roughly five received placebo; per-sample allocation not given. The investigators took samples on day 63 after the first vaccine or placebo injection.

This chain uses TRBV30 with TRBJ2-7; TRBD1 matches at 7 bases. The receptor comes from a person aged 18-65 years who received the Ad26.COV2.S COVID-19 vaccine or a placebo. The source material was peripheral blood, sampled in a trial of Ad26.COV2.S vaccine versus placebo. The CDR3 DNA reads TGTGCCTGGAGTGTACAGACAGGGAACTCCTACGAGCAGTACTTC. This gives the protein CAWSVQTGNSYEQYF.